The sequence of this TCR beta chain was determined in a study of PD-L1 blockade in urothelial cancer. CDR3 length: 13 residues. The trim removed 5 bases at V and 10 bases at J, leaving 10 bases unmatched. Per the germline V gene, CDR1 is SGHNT and CDR2 is YYREEE (reference sequence). Time point specified: pretreatment peripheral blood. Method: immunoSEQ multiplex PCR; TCRdb's copy keeps in-frame clones and lacks some. The sample has about 72,000 clones; 75% to 90% are singletons. This TCR was recovered from a man between 60 and 75 years old with urothelial cancer. This chain links TRBV5-4 with TRBJ1-1; 8 bases are shared with TRBD1. The sample was PBMCs, taken around atezolizumab (anti-PD-L1) treatment. The CDR3 sequence is CASSFQGAGGAFF. In nucleotides, the CDR3 is TGTGCCAGCAGTTTTCAGGGGGCCGGGGGAGCTTTCTTT.